This TCR beta chain was profiled in a study of Ad26.COV2.S vaccination and SARS-CoV-2 variants. The CDR3 sequence is 16 residues long. Germline V gene lookup returns CDR1 SEHNR and CDR2 FQNEAQ (reference sequence). V gave up 6 bases and J gave up 4 bases, with 18 bases separating them. Only in-frame clones appear in the TCRdb table, and some are missing; sequencing was by immunoSEQ multiplex PCR. This table has some 390,000 clones, about 88% appearing once. Whole-study results and caveats: The TCR breadth and depth analyses may have produced an underestimate of total T cell responses.

As concerns this clone: Its matching antigen is unknown.

Regarding treatment: some 20 received Ad26.COV2.S at low or high dose, single or two shots; five or six received placebo; per-sample allocation not given. Collection of the samples took place on day 63 after the first injection of vaccine or placebo. Sequencing used peripheral blood, obtained in a trial of Ad26.COV2.S vaccine versus placebo. The TCR sequence derives from a person between 18 and 60 years old who received the Ad26.COV2.S COVID-19 vaccine or a placebo. The chain carries TRBV7-9 and TRBJ2-2; D might be TRBD1 or TRBD2, each matching 6 bases. In nucleotides, the CDR3 is TGTGCCAGCAGTCCTGGGGGGCAGGGGAGCACCGGGGAGCTGTTTTTT. Translated, it gives CASSPGGQGSTGELFF.